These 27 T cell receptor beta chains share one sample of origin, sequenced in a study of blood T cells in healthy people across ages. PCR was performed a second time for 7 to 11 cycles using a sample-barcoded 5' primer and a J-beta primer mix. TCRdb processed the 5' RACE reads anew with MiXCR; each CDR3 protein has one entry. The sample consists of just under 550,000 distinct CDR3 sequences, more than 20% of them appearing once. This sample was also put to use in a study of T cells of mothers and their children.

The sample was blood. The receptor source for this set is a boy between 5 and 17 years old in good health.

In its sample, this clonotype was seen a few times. The CDR3 region is CASSFSFPSANNEQFF. As DNA, the CDR3 is TGTGCCAGCAGTTTCTCCTTCCCTAGCGCGAACAATGAGCAGTTCTTC. V gene TRBV12-3 or TRBV12-4 combines with J gene TRBJ2-1, with D possibly TRBD2 on 6 matching bases. V dropped 3 bases and J dropped 5 bases, with 17 bases sitting between them. The CDR3 consists of 16 residues.

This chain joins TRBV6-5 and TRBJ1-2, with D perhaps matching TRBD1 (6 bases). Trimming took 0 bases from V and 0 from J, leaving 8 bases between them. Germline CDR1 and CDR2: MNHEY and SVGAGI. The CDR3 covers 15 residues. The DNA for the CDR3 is TGTGCCAGCAGTTACTCAGGGGGGACTAACTATGGCTACACCTTC. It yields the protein CASSYSGGTNYGYTF.

CDR3 bases: TGTGCCAGCAGTATCCCCTCGACCCGAAGGGAGCAGTACTTC. Protein product: CASSIPSTRREQYF. The gene calls are TRBV6-2 or TRBV6-3 and TRBJ2-5; TRBD2 might be the D (5 bases). Looked up from germline, CDR1 is MNHEY and CDR2 is SVGEGT. V lost 5 bases and J lost 11, with 21 bases in between. The CDR3 runs to 14 residues.

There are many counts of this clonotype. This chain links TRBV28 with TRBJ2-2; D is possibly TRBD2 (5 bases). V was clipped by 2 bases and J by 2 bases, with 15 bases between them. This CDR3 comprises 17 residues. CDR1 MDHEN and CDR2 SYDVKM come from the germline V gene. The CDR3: CASSLGRRSLNTGELFF. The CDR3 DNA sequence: TGTGCCAGCAGTTTAGGACGGAGGAGCCTTAACACCGGGGAGCTGTTTTTT.

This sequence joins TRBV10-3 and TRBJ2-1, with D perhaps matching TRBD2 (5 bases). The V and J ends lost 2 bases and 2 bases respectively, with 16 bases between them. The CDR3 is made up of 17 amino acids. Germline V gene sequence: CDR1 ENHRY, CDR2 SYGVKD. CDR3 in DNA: TGTGCCATCAGTGAGCCCCTAAGCGGTACTACCTACAATGAGCAGTTCTTC. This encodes CAISEPLSGTTYNEQFF.

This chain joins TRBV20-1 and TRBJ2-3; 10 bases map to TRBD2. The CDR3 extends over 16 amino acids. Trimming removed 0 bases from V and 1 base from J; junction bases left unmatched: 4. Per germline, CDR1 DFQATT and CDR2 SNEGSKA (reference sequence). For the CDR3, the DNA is TGCAGTGCTAGAGATTGGACTAGCGGCGGCACAGATACGCAGTATTTT. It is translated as CSARDWTSGGTDTQYF.

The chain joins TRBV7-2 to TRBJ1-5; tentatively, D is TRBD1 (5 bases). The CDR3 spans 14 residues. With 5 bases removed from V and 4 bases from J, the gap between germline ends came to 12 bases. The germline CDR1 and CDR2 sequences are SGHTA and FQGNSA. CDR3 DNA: TGTGCCAGCAGCCTGGGGGGACGAAATCAGCCCCAGCATTTT. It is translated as CASSLGGRNQPQHF.

The CDR3 region is CASRGLAGGPGPYNEQFF. The CDR3 DNA reads TGTGCCAGCAGGGGACTAGCGGGAGGGCCTGGTCCCTACAATGAGCAGTTCTTC. The chain joins TRBV12-3 or TRBV12-4 to TRBJ2-1, with 16 bases lining up with TRBD2. The CDR3 sequence is 18 residues long. The J segment lost 2 bases and the V segment lost 6 bases, leaving 7 bases of the junction unmatched.

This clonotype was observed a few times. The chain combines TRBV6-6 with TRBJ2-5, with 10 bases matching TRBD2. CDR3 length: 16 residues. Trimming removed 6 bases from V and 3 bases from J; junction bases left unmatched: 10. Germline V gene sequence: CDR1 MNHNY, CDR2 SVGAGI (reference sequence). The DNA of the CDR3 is TGTGCCAGCAGCCCAGGACTAGCGGAACGCAAAGAGACCCAGTACTTC. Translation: CASSPGLAERKETQYF.

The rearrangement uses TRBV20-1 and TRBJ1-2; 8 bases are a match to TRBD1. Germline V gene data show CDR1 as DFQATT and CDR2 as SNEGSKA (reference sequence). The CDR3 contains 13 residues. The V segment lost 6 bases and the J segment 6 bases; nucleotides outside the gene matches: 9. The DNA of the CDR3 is TGCAGTGCGACCAGGGGGCGCGAGGATGGCTACACCTTC. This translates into CSATRGREDGYTF.

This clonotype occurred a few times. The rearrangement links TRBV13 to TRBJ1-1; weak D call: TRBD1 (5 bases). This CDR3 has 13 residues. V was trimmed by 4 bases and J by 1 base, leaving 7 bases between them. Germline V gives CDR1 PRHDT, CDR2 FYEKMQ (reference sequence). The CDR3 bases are TGTGCCAGCAGCTGGAGGGGGAACACTGAAGCTTTCTTT. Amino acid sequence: CASSWRGNTEAFF.

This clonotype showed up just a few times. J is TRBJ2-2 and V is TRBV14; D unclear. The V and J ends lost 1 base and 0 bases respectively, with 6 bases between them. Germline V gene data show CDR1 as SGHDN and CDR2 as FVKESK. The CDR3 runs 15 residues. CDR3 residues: CASSQVMANTGELFF. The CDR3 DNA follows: TGTGCCAGCAGCCAAGTCATGGCGAACACCGGGGAGCTGTTTTTT.

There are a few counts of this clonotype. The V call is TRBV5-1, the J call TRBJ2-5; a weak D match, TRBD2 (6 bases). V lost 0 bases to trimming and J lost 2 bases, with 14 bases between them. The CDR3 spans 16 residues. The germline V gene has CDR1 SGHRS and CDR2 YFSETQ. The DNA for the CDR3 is TGCGCCAGCAGCTTGGGCCCCGGGACTTATCAAGAGACCCAGTACTTC. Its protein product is CASSLGPGTYQETQYF.

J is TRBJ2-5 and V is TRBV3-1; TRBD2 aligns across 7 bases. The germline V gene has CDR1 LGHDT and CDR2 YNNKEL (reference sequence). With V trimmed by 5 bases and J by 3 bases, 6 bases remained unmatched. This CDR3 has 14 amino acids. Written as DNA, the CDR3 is TGTGCCAGCAGCATAACCGGGGGGAAAGAGACCCAGTACTTC. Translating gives CASSITGGKETQYF.

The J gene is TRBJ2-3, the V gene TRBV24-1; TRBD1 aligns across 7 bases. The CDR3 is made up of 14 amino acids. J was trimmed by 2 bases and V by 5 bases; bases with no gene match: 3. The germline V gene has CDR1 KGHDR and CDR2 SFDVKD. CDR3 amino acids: CATSARGPTDTQYF. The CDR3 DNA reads TGTGCCACCAGTGCGAGGGGGCCCACAGATACGCAGTATTTT.

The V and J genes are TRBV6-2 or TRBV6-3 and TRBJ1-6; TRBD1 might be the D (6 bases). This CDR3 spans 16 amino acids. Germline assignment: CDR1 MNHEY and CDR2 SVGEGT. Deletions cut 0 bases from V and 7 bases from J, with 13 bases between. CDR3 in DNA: TGTGCCAGCAGTTACTCGAGGAGTCAGGGGAATTCACCCCTCCACTTT. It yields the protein CASSYSRSQGNSPLHF.

CDR3: CASSSQGAYEKLFF. The CDR3 DNA reads as TGTGCCAGCAGCTCCCAAGGGGCGTATGAAAAACTGTTTTTT. This chain links TRBV7-9 with TRBJ1-4; maybe TRBD1 (5 bases). From germline, CDR1 is SEHNR and CDR2 FQNEAQ (reference sequence). The CDR3 is 14 amino acids. V lost 4 bases to trimming and J lost 6 bases, with 12 bases between them.

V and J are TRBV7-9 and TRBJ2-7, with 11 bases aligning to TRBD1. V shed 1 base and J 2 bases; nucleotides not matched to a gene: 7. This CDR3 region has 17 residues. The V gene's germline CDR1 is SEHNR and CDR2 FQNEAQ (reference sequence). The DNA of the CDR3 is TGTGCCAGCAGCTTAGGGACAGGGGGCTATCAAACCTACGAGCAGTACTTC. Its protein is CASSLGTGGYQTYEQYF. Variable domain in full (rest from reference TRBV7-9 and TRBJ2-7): DTGVSQNPRHKITKRGQNVTFRCDPISEHNRLYWYRQTLGQGPEFLTYFQNEAQLEKSRLLSDRFSAERPKGSFSTLEIQRTEQGDSAMYLCASSLGTGGYQTYEQYFGPGTRLTVT.

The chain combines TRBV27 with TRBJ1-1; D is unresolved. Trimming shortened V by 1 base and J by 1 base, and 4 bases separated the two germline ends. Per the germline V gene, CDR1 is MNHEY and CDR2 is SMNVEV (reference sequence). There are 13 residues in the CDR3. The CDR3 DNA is TGTGCCAGCAGTTTATGGAGGAACACTGAAGCTTTCTTT. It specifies CASSLWRNTEAFF.

CDR3 amino acids: CSVVLGRVTGELFF. For the CDR3, the DNA is TGCAGCGTTGTTTTGGGCAGAGTAACCGGGGAGCTGTTTTTT. The chain employs TRBV29-1 and TRBJ2-2; D ambiguous. With 4 bases removed from V and 5 bases from J, the gap between germline ends came to 14 bases. This CDR3 spans 14 amino acids. From germline, CDR1 is SQVTM and CDR2 ANQGSEA.

CDR3 sequence: CASSPHGGARARVVQYF. In nucleotides, the CDR3 is TGTGCCAGCAGCCCGCATGGGGGGGCCAGGGCGAGAGTTGTGCAGTACTTC. The chain has TRBV7-2 and TRBJ2-7; D may be TRBD2 (7 bases). The CDR3 has 17 amino acids. Germline V gives CDR1 SGHTA, CDR2 FQGNSA. The V end lost 5 bases, the J end lost 9 bases, and 29 bases lay between the germline ends.

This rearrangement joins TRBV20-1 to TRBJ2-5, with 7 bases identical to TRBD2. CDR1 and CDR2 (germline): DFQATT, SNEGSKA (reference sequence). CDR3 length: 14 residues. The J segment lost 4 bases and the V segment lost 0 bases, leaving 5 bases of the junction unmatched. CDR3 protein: CSARDQKRGETQYF. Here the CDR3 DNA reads TGCAGTGCTAGAGATCAAAAGCGGGGAGAGACCCAGTACTTC.

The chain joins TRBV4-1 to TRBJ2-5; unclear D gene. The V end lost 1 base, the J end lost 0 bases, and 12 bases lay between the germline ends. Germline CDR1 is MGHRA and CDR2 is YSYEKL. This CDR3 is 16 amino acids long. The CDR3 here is CASSQGSRRYQETQYF. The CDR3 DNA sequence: TGCGCCAGCAGCCAAGGGTCCCGTAGGTACCAAGAGACCCAGTACTTC.

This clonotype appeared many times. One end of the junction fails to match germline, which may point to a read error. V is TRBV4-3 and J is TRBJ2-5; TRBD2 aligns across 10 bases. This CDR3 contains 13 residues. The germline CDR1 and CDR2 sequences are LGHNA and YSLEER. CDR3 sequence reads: CASSQAGGETQYF. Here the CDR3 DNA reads TGTGCCAGCAGTCAAGCGGGAGGGGAGACCCAGTACTTC.

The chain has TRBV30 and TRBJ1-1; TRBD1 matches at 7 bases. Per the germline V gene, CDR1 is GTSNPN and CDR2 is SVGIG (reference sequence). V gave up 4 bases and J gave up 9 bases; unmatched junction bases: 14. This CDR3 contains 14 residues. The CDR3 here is CAWIFIQGRYQAFF. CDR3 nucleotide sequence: TGTGCCTGGATCTTTATACAGGGGCGATACCAAGCTTTCTTT. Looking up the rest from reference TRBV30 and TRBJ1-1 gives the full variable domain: SQTIHQWPATLVQPVGSPLSLECTVEGTSNPNLYWYRQAAGRGLQLLFYSVGIGQISSEVPQNLSASRPQDRQFILSSKKLLLSDSGFYLCAWIFIQGRYQAFFGQGTRLTVV.

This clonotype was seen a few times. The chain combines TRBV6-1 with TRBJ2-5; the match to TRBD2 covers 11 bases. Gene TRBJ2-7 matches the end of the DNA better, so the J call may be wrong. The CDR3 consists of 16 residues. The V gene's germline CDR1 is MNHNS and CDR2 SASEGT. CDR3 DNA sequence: TGTGCCAGCAGTGAGAGGACTAGCGGGTTCCCCTACGAGCAGTACTTC. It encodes CASSERTSGFPYEQYF.

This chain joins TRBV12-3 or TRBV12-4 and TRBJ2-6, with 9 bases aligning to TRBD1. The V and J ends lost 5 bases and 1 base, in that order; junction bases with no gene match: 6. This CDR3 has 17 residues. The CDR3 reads CASSPRDRASGANVLTF. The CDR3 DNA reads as TGTGCCAGCAGTCCTCGGGACAGGGCATCTGGGGCCAACGTCCTGACTTTC.